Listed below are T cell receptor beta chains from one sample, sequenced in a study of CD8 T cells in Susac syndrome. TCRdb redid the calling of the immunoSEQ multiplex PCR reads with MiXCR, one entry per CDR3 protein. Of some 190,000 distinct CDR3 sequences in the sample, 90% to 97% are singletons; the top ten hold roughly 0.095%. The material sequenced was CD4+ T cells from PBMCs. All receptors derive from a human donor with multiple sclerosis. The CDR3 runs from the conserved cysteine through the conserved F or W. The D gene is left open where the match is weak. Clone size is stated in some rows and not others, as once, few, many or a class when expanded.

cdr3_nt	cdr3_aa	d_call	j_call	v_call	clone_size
TGCAGTGCCGTCTTGGGGGACTATGGCTACACCTTC	CSAVLGDYGYTF	-	TRBJ1-2	TRBV20-1	-
TGTGCCTGGGGGCGAGTGGATACGCAGTATTTT	CAWGRVDTQYF	-	TRBJ2-3	TRBV30	-
TGTGCCAGCAGCCTCGAGGACAGGGACTCACCCCTCCACTTT	CASSLEDRDSPLHF	TRBD1	TRBJ1-6	TRBV13	-
TGCAGTGCTAGAGCCGGGGGCTGGGGCTACACCTTC	CSARAGGWGYTF	-	TRBJ1-2	TRBV20-1	-
TGTGCCAGCAGCCGGGACGGATATTCACCCCTCCACTTT	CASSRDGYSPLHF	-	TRBJ1-6	TRBV27	-
TGCGCCAGCAGCTCCCAGGTTTCTAGCACAGATACGCAGTATTTT	CASSSQVSSTDTQYF	-	TRBJ2-3	TRBV5-1	once
TGTGCCAGCACGAGTTCCCTGAACACTGAAGCTTTCTTT	CASTSSLNTEAFF	-	TRBJ1-1	TRBV6-1	-
TGTGCTAGTGGTTGGAGGGAGGACTATGGCTACACCTTC	CASGWREDYGYTF	-	TRBJ1-2	TRBV12-5	-
TGCAGTGCTAGCCCCCCCTCGCGGGTTTACAATGAGCAGTTCTTC	CSASPPSRVYNEQFF	-	TRBJ2-1	TRBV20-1	-
TGCAGCGTTGAAGATTTTCTAGCGGGCGCTACGCAGTATTTT	CSVEDFLAGATQYF	TRBD2	TRBJ2-3	TRBV29-1	-
TGCAGCGTTGGAAGGGACACAGATACGCAGTATTTT	CSVGRDTDTQYF	-	TRBJ2-3	TRBV29-1	-
TGCAGTGCCATACGCGGGGACAGCACAGATACGCAGTATTTT	CSAIRGDSTDTQYF	-	TRBJ2-3	TRBV20-1	-
TGTGCCAGCTCAGCCCTAACTAATGAAAAACTGTTTTTT	CASSALTNEKLFF	-	TRBJ1-4	TRBV18	once
TGTGCCAGCAGCTGGAAAGCGTCCTCCTACGAGCAGTACTTC	CASSWKASSYEQYF	-	TRBJ2-7	TRBV9	-
TGTGCCAGCAGTGGGGACAGGATTTCACCCCTCCACTTT	CASSGDRISPLHF	TRBD1	TRBJ1-6	TRBV25-1	once
TGTGCCAGCTCACTCCAGGGACAGCTTGAAGCTTTCTTT	CASSLQGQLEAFF	TRBD1	TRBJ1-1	TRBV18	-
TGTGCCAGCAGAACCCTGGCGGACTTCTCTGGAAACACCATATATTTT	CASRTLADFSGNTIYF	-	TRBJ1-3	TRBV12-3/TRBV12-4	-
TGTGCCAGCAGTCCCGCTGCCTACGAGCAGTACTTC	CASSPAAYEQYF	-	TRBJ2-7	TRBV28	-
TGCAGTGCGGGGACCGCTAATGGTGAAACACTGTTTTTT	CSAGTANGETLFF	-	TRBJ1-4	TRBV20-1	-
TGCAGCGTTACCGGACTAGCGGGGTCTCTAGGGCAGTACTTC	CSVTGLAGSLGQYF	TRBD2	TRBJ2-7	TRBV29-1	-
TGTGCCAGCAGCTTAGAATTTGACAATCAGCCCCAGCATTTT	CASSLEFDNQPQHF	-	TRBJ1-5	TRBV7-2	-
TGTGCCAGCAGTTGGGGCGGGGACTACAATGAGCAGTTCTTC	CASSWGGDYNEQFF	-	TRBJ2-1	TRBV12-3/TRBV12-4	-
TGTGCCAGTAGTATTCTTAGGGGTGAGCAGTACTTC	CASSILRGEQYF	-	TRBJ2-7	TRBV19	-
TGTGCCAGCTCACCACAGGGGAGCTCTGGAAACACCATATATTTT	CASSPQGSSGNTIYF	-	TRBJ1-3	TRBV18	-
TGTGCCAGCAGTTTCTCAGTAGTACCCAAAAACATTCAGTACTTC	CASSFSVVPKNIQYF	-	TRBJ2-4	TRBV12-3/TRBV12-4	-
TGCAGTGCTAGAGATCGTCAGAAATACGAGCAGTACTTC	CSARDRQKYEQYF	-	TRBJ2-7	TRBV20-1	-
TGTGCCAGCAGCGTAGCTACCGGGAGTTCCACAGATACGCAGTATTTT	CASSVATGSSTDTQYF	-	TRBJ2-3	TRBV9	-
TGCAGTGCTAGCGGGCTCACCTCCTACGAGCAGTACTTC	CSASGLTSYEQYF	-	TRBJ2-7	TRBV20-1	-